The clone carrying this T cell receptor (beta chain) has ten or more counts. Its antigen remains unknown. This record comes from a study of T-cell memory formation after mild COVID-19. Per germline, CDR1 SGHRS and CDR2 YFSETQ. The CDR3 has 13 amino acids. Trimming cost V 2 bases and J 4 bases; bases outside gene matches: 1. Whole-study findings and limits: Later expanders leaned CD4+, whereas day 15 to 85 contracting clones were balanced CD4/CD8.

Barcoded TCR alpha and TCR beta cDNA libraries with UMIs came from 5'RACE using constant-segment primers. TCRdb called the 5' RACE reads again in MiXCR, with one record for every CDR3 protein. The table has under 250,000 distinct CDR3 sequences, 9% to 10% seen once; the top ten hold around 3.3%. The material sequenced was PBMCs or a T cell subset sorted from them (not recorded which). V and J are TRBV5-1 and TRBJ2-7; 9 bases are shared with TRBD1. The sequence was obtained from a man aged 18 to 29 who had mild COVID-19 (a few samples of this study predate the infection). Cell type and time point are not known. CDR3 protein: CASSFGTGYEQYF. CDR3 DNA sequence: TGCGCCAGCAGCTTCGGGACAGGGTACGAGCAGTACTTC. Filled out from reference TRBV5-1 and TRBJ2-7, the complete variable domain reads KAGVTQTPRYLIKTRGQQVTLSCSPISGHRSVSWYQQTPGQGLQFLFEYFSETQRNKGNFPGRFSGRQFSNSRSEMNVSTLELGDSALYLCASSFGTGYEQYFGPGTRLTVT.